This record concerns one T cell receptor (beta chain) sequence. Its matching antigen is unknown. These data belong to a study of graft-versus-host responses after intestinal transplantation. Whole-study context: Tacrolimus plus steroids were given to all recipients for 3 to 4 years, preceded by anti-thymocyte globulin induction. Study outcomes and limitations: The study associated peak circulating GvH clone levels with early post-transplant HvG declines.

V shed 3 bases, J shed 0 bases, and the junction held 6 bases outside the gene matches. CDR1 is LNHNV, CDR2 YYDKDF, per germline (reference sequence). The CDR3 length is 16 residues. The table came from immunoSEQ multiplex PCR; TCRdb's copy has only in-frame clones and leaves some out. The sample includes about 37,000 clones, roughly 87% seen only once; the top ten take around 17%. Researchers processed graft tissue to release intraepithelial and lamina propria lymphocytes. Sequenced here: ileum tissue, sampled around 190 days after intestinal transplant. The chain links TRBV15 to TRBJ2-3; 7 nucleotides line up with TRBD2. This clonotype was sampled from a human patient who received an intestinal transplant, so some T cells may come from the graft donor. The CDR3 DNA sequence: TGTGCCACCAGCAGTAGGACTAGATCTAGCACAGATACGCAGTATTTT. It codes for CATSSRTRSSTDTQYF.